This T cell receptor beta chain was captured by sequencing in a study of T cell changes during pregnancy in multiple sclerosis. Data came from immunoSEQ multiplex PCR; TCRdb stores just in-frame clones and leaves some out. This table has tens of thousands of clones, 89% appearing once. Germline-derived CDR1 and CDR2 are SNHLY and FYNNEI. There are 13 residues in the CDR3. Trimming removed 6 bases at V and 5 bases at J, with 11 bases between. The sequence derives from a female donor with multiple sclerosis, enrolled in a pregnancy study. This material consisted of CD8+ T cells from peripheral blood mononuclear cells, taken in the second trimester of pregnancy. The chain couples TRBV2 to TRBJ2-1; a weak D match, TRBD1 (6 bases). CDR3 nucleotide sequence: TGTGCCAGCAGCCACGGACAGAACAATGAGCAGTTCTTC. It encodes CASSHGQNNEQFF.